This T cell receptor (beta chain) emerged from a study of shared clonotypes between healthy human individuals. Turning to the study itself: CD4 naive and memory got three plates each, CD8 naive two, CD8 memory one.

Only one count was recorded for this clone. Its target is unknown. General study findings and limits: A handful of donors showed sharing of around 5.3% of naive CD4 clonotypes.

The assay was immunoSEQ multiplex PCR, and TCRdb's table has in-frame clones only and misses some. Of approximately 1.5 million clones listed, 95% to 99% are singletons. The TCR comes from a man under 40 in good health. Sample: naive CD4+ T cells sorted from blood. The sample's subset: CD45RA+ positively selected.

CDR3 sequence: CASSFGPGQGNPKRYGYTF. CDR3 sequence (DNA): TGTGCCAGCAGTTTCGGACCGGGACAGGGTAACCCAAAGCGCTATGGCTACACCTTC. This chain connects TRBV28 to TRBJ1-2; 9 bases align to TRBD1. Germline assignment: CDR1 MDHEN and CDR2 SYDVKM. Unmatched junction bases numbered 18, after V lost 3 bases and J lost 4 bases. This CDR3 spans 19 amino acids.